These T cell receptor beta chains were read from a single sample in a study of cytomegalovirus exposure and HLA in healthy donors. This table comes from immunoSEQ multiplex PCR, and its TCRdb copy is limited to in-frame clones, with some not included. This sample has around 130,000 clones, with approximately 8.8% found just once. The specimen was PBMCs. Every receptor here comes from a man aged 35 to 55 in good health and CMV-seronegative. The CDR3 runs from the conserved cysteine through the conserved F or W. A D gene is named only where the DNA matches it firmly.

v_call	j_call	d_call	cdr3_aa
TRBV7-9	TRBJ1-2	NA	CASSPPGVYGYTF
TRBV4-1	TRBJ2-4	NA	CASSPHPDKNIQYF
TRBV5-5	TRBJ1-1	NA	CASSLFQGMTEAFF
TRBV7-6	TRBJ2-3	NA	CASSSETTSTDTQYF
TRBV9	TRBJ1-1	TRBD1	CASSVVQGADTEAFF
TRBV7-9	TRBJ1-5	TRBD1	CASSVDRGGGQPQHF
TRBV5-5	TRBJ1-4	TRBD1	CASNQWGQTNEKLFF
TRBV6-5	TRBJ2-2	NA	CASSYEVTGELFF
TRBV7-9	TRBJ1-4	TRBD1	CASSLPGQADPSSNEKLFF
TRBV18	TRBJ2-1	TRBD2	CASSPQGLAGEQFF